This T cell receptor (beta chain) was captured in a study of OX40 agonist ivuxolimab in advanced cancers. Of note for this clone: Its antigen is as yet unknown.

The length of the CDR3 is 14 residues. V was cut by 5 bases and J by 3 bases, with 14 bases left in between. Germline V gene sequence: CDR1 MNHEY, CDR2 SVGAGI. Study-level results: Specificity for antigen went undetermined in the expanded peripheral T cells.

Sequencing used immunoSEQ multiplex PCR; TCRdb keeps in-frame clones, though not all of them. The sample has 73,000 or so clones; 92% are singletons. V and J are TRBV6-5 and TRBJ2-7; D tentatively reads TRBD1 or TRBD2 (5 bases each). This clonotype originated in an adult with an advanced solid tumor such as melanoma, head and neck, liver or kidney cancer. The sequences come from CD4+ or CD8+ T cells sorted from blood, collected in a trial of the OX40 agonist ivuxolimab. For the CDR3, the DNA is TGTGCCAGCAGTGAGAGGGGCAGAAACTACGAGCAGTACTTC. As protein: CASSERGRNYEQYF.